This T cell receptor (beta chain) was recovered during a study of blood T cell repertoires in COVID-19. This table comes from immunoSEQ multiplex PCR, and its TCRdb copy is limited to in-frame clones, with some not included. In the table there are some 75,000 clones, about four fifths of which are singletons. Germline-derived CDR1 and CDR2 are MNHEY and SVGAGI. Losses at the gene ends were 0 bases for V and 7 bases for J; bases not matched to a gene: 8. This CDR3 contains 16 residues. This chain links TRBV6-5 with TRBJ2-1; 8 nucleotides align to TRBD2. The TCR sequence derives from a woman aged 80 or older with active or convalescent COVID-19. Sequences were obtained from peripheral blood. CDR3 sequence reads: CASSYSGRGARNEQFF. The CDR3 DNA reads as TGTGCCAGCAGTTACTCGGGGCGGGGGGCTCGGAATGAGCAGTTCTTC.